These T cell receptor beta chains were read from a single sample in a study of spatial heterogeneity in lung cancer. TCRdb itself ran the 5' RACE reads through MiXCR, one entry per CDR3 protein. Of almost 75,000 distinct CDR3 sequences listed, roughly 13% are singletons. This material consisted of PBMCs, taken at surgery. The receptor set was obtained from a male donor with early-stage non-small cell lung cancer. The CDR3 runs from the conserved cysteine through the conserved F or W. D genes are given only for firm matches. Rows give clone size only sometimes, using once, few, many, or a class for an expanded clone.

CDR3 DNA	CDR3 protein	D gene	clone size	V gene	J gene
TGTGCCAGCCACCCGGGCGCGGGGACTGAAGCTTTCTTT	CASHPGAGTEAFF	NA	few	TRBV18	TRBJ1-1
TGTGCCAGCAGACTCAGGGGGCTTGGGGAGACCCAGTACTTC	CASRLRGLGETQYF	TRBD1	many	TRBV12-3/TRBV12-4	TRBJ2-5
TGTGCCAGCAGCCGAGGGCAGTGGAACACTGAAGCTTTCTTT	CASSRGQWNTEAFF	NA	NA	TRBV5-5	TRBJ1-1
TGTGCCAGCAGCTTAACTCAAAATGAGCAGTTCTTC	CASSLTQNEQFF	NA	few	TRBV7-2	TRBJ2-1
TGTGCCAGCTCACCGGCGGGCTATGGCTACACCTTC	CASSPAGYGYTF	NA	many	TRBV11-1	TRBJ1-2
TGCAGTGCTCCCCTACGTAGCGAAAATGAGCAGTTCTTC	CSAPLRSENEQFF	NA	NA	TRBV20-1	TRBJ2-1
TGTGCCAGCTCACTCGGCCAGGGCAGAGATACGCAGTATTTT	CASSLGQGRDTQYF	NA	NA	TRBV18	TRBJ2-3
TGTGCCAGCAGTTACAGGGACAGGGGAAATCAGCCCCAGCATTTT	CASSYRDRGNQPQHF	TRBD1	few	TRBV28	TRBJ1-5
TGTGCCAGCAGCCCCCGGACTAGCGGGAGTGTTCCCTACAATGAGCAGTTCTTC	CASSPRTSGSVPYNEQFF	TRBD2	many	TRBV11-3	TRBJ2-1
TGCGCCAGCAGCTTGGGACCTTCGAACACTGAAGCTTTCTTT	CASSLGPSNTEAFF	NA	few	TRBV5-1	TRBJ1-1
TGCGCCAGCAGCTTGGAACAGGGGAACACTGAAGCTTTCTTT	CASSLEQGNTEAFF	NA	few	TRBV5-1	TRBJ1-1
TGTGCCAGCAGCTTAGGCGGGGCGGCCCGGCGGGCTTTCTTT	CASSLGGAARRAFF	NA	many	TRBV11-2	TRBJ1-1
TGTGCCATCAGCGCGGGAGGGGGTGAGACCCAGTACTTC	CAISAGGGETQYF	TRBD2	NA	TRBV10-3	TRBJ2-5
TGCAGCGTTGCGGGTCTAGCGGGAGGTGAAGAGACCCAGTACTTC	CSVAGLAGGEETQYF	TRBD2	many	TRBV29-1	TRBJ2-5
TGTGCCATCAGCCCGCGATTTATAGAGATTAACTATGGCTACACCTTC	CAISPRFIEINYGYTF	NA	NA	TRBV10-3	TRBJ1-2
TGCGCCAGCAGCTTTCGGACTAGCGGCTCCTACGAGCAGTACTTC	CASSFRTSGSYEQYF	TRBD2	few	TRBV5-1	TRBJ2-7
TGCAGCGTAACAGGGAGTAGGAACACCGGGGAGCTGTTTTTT	CSVTGSRNTGELFF	NA	many	TRBV29-1	TRBJ2-2
TGCAGCGTTGAAGGCAGGGGCCCCTACGAGCAGTACTTC	CSVEGRGPYEQYF	NA	many	TRBV29-1	TRBJ2-7
TGTGCCAGCAGCAGGGACGCCAGGAACACCGGGGAGCTGTTTTTT	CASSRDARNTGELFF	NA	few	TRBV7-2	TRBJ2-2
TGTGCCAGCAGCTTAGCGCTTTCGGGACTAGCGGGAGATGATGAGCAGTTCTTC	CASSLALSGLAGDDEQFF	TRBD2	NA	TRBV7-9	TRBJ2-1
TGCGCCAGCAGCCAAGCGTATTCCCGAGGCAGCGGGAGTCGCACAGATACGCAGTATTTT	CASSQAYSRGSGSRTDTQYF	TRBD2	NA	TRBV4-1	TRBJ2-3
TGTGCCAGCAGTGACTTCCTAGAGCAGTTCTTC	CASSDFLEQFF	NA	NA	TRBV12-3/TRBV12-4	TRBJ2-1
TGCGCCAGCAGCCAAGGAGTTTTGGGGACAGCGAGGAGAAACACCATATATTTT	CASSQGVLGTARRNTIYF	TRBD1	NA	TRBV4-1	TRBJ1-3
TGCGCCAGCAGTGCCAAGACCCCTCCCCAGTACTTC	CASSAKTPPQYF	NA	few	TRBV10-2	TRBJ2-5
TGTGCCAGCAGCTTGGTGCCAGGGGGCAAAGCTTTCTTT	CASSLVPGGKAFF	TRBD1	many	TRBV5-4	TRBJ1-1
TGTGCCAGCCGTGAAGCTTTCTTT	CASREAFF	NA	NA	TRBV2	TRBJ1-1